Presented here are 23 T cell receptor beta chains from one specimen sequenced in a study of blood T cell repertoires in COVID-19. Generated by immunoSEQ multiplex PCR, the TCRdb table keeps only in-frame clones and is missing some. The top ten hold about 1.9% of the sample, which has a few hundred thousand clones, more than 70% seen once. Sequencing was carried out using PBMCs or T cells enriched from blood (not recorded which). These receptors originate from a middle-aged man in a cohort exposed to, infected with or recovered from COVID-19 (not recorded which).

CDR3 bases: TGTGCCAGTAGTATCCCCAACTTGGGACAGAACACTGAAGCTTTCTTT. This sequence encodes CASSIPNLGQNTEAFF. The chain recombines TRBV19 with TRBJ1-1; D may be TRBD1 (6 bases). With 3 bases removed from V and 1 base from J, the gap between germline ends came to 15 bases. CDR3 length: 16 residues. The germline V gene has CDR1 LNHDA and CDR2 SQIVND (reference sequence).

This chain uses TRBV18 with TRBJ1-1; D possibly corresponds to TRBD1 (6 bases). Germline V gives CDR1 KGHSH, CDR2 LQKENI. The CDR3 is made up of 11 amino acids. Deletions cut 5 bases from V and 9 bases from J, with 10 bases between. In nucleotides, the CDR3 is TGTGCCAGCTCATACGGGACACAAGCTTTCTTT. Encoded protein: CASSYGTQAFF.

This clone has only a few counts. Other DNA sequences in the same sample also yield this CDR3. This chain joins TRBV7-2 and TRBJ1-5, with 8 bases aligning to TRBD1. V dropped 4 bases and J dropped 5; count of bases not matched to a gene: 1. Per the germline V gene, CDR1 is SGHTA and CDR2 is FQGNSA. This CDR3 has 13 residues. The CDR3 DNA is TGTGCCAGCAGCTCGGACAGGGATCAGCCCCAGCATTTT. Its protein is CASSSDRDQPQHF.

V usage is TRBV10-3 and J usage is TRBJ1-3, with D tentatively TRBD1 (5 bases). The V end lost 0 bases, the J end lost 4 bases, and 10 bases lay between the germline ends. Germline V gives CDR1 ENHRY, CDR2 SYGVKD. The CDR3 runs 15 residues. The DNA for the CDR3 is TGTGCCATCAGTGAGTCGGGGGGATCCGGAAACACCATATATTTT. Its translation is CAISESGGSGNTIYF.

The V gene is TRBV30, the J gene TRBJ2-1; 9 bases are a match to TRBD2. The germline CDR1 and CDR2 sequences are GTSNPN and SVGIG (reference sequence). With V trimmed by 0 bases and J by 7 bases, 10 bases remained unmatched. The length of the CDR3 is 16 residues. The chain's CDR3 is CAWSVTRGRARNEQFF. In DNA form, the CDR3 reads TGTGCCTGGAGTGTAACCCGCGGGAGGGCGCGGAATGAGCAGTTCTTC.

The chain employs TRBV5-1 and TRBJ1-6; maybe TRBD1 (6 bases). Germline values: CDR1 SGHRS, CDR2 YFSETQ. V was pared by 4 bases and J by 7 bases, with 18 bases between. The CDR3 covers 16 residues. CDR3 residues: CASSAQSGQANSPLHF. CDR3 DNA sequence: TGCGCCAGCAGCGCCCAATCGGGACAAGCGAATTCACCCCTCCACTTT.

The chain uses TRBV2 and TRBJ1-6; 9 bases align to TRBD1. The CDR3 runs 15 residues. After removal of 7 bases from V and 6 bases from J, the junction contained 7 bases not matched to a gene. Germline-derived CDR1 and CDR2 are SNHLY and FYNNEI. CDR3 residues: CASNWPGQGNSPLHF. In DNA form, the CDR3 reads TGTGCCAGCAACTGGCCGGGACAGGGTAATTCACCCCTCCACTTT.

The chain recombines TRBV2 with TRBJ2-7; TRBD2 aligns across 14 bases. This CDR3 comprises 18 residues. Germline CDR1 reads SNHLY; CDR2 reads FYNNEI. V lost 3 bases, J lost 2 bases, and 9 bases stayed unmatched. The CDR3 DNA reads TGTGCCAGCAGTGATAGCCTGACTAGCGGGAGGGATCCCTACGAGCAGTACTTC. Its protein product is CASSDSLTSGRDPYEQYF.

In its sample, this clone was seen once. Additional DNA sequences in this sample encode the identical CDR3. CDR3: CASSPRVSNQPQHF. The CDR3 coding sequence is TGTGCCAGTAGTCCCAGGGTTAGCAATCAGCCCCAGCATTTT. This chain joins TRBV19 and TRBJ1-5; a possible D gene is TRBD1 (5 bases). The ends were cut back, 5 bases at V and 0 bases at J, with 8 bases in the middle. CDR1 and CDR2 from the germline V gene are LNHDA and SQIVND (reference sequence). The length of the CDR3 is 14 residues.

The genes are TRBV2 and TRBJ1-6; D ambiguous. CDR1 and CDR2 from the germline V gene are SNHLY and FYNNEI. V lost 6 bases to trimming and J lost 10 bases, with 13 bases between them. The CDR3 is made up of 13 amino acids. In DNA form, the CDR3 reads TGTGCCAGCAGGGGTGGGGAGGGATCACCCCTCCACTTT. Translation gives CASRGGEGSPLHF.

The CDR3 here is CASSGTGTYNSPLHF. The DNA for the CDR3 is TGTGCCAGTAGTGGTACAGGGACATATAATTCACCCCTCCACTTT. This chain links TRBV19 with TRBJ1-6, with D perhaps matching TRBD1 (6 bases). The CDR3 has 15 amino acids. V was shortened by 5 bases and J by 4 bases, with 12 bases between the two germline ends. CDR1 LNHDA and CDR2 SQIVND come from the germline V gene (reference sequence).

The chain carries TRBV11-1 and TRBJ2-7, with 8 nucleotides matching TRBD2. The germline V gene encodes CDR1 SGHAT and CDR2 FQDESV (reference sequence). The length of the CDR3 is 13 residues. V dropped 6 bases and J dropped 6; count of bases not matched to a gene: 7. CDR3 region: CASRKAGTSEQYF. The CDR3 DNA reads as TGTGCCAGCAGAAAAGCCGGGACTAGCGAGCAGTACTTC.

The rearrangement joins TRBV9 to TRBJ2-3, with TRBD2 identical over 14 bases. Per the germline V gene, CDR1 is SGDLS and CDR2 is YYNGEE. V was clipped by 0 bases and J by 2 bases; unmatched bases: 5. The CDR3 runs 18 residues. The CDR3 is CASSVGTSGRIATDTQYF. CDR3 nucleotide sequence: TGTGCCAGCAGCGTAGGGACTAGCGGGAGGATAGCCACAGATACGCAGTATTTT.

The genes are TRBV19 and TRBJ2-1; 8 bases line up with TRBD2. J was trimmed by 7 bases and V by 6 bases; bases with no gene match: 11. The V gene's germline CDR1 is LNHDA and CDR2 SQIVND (reference sequence). The length of the CDR3 is 15 residues. CDR3 sequence reads: CASSLTSGPPNEQFF. CDR3 in DNA: TGTGCCAGTAGCCTCACTAGCGGACCACCTAATGAGCAGTTCTTC.

A single count supports this clone. This chain uses TRBV19 with TRBJ1-1, with D possibly TRBD1 on 5 matching bases. Per germline, CDR1 LNHDA and CDR2 SQIVND (reference sequence). V was pared by 8 bases and J by 0 bases, with 22 bases between. The CDR3 is 17 amino acids. The CDR3 region has the DNA TGTGCCAGTGTGTCGGGGGGTTTGGGCAACATGAACACTGAAGCTTTCTTT. Protein product: CASVSGGLGNMNTEAFF. Complete variable domain (other parts from reference TRBV19 and TRBJ1-1): DGGITQSPKYLFRKEGQNVTLSCEQNLNHDAMYWYRQDPGQGLRLIYYSQIVNDFQKGDIAEGYSVSREKKESFPLTVTSAQKNPTAFYLCASVSGGLGNMNTEAFFGQGTRLTVV.

This clone was seen only a few times. This chain joins TRBV3-1 (or the pseudogene TRBV3-2) and TRBJ1-6, with D perhaps matching TRBD1 (5 bases). The CDR3 is 15 amino acids. Germline CDR1 and CDR2: LGHDT and YNNKEL (reference sequence). With 3 bases removed from V and 10 bases from J, the gap between germline ends came to 16 bases. The CDR3 DNA reads as TGTGCCAGCAGCCAGAACGGCAGGGAAGAATCACCCCTCCACTTT. This sequence encodes CASSQNGREESPLHF.

V and J are TRBV29-1 and TRBJ2-7; TRBD2 might be the D (5 bases). Deletions cut 5 bases from V and 4 bases from J, with 15 bases between. The CDR3 is 13 amino acids. The V gene's germline CDR1 is SQVTM and CDR2 ANQGSEA. Here the CDR3 DNA reads TGCAGCGTTCTCGTTCAGGACTTATACGAGCAGTACTTC. It specifies CSVLVQDLYEQYF.

V is TRBV15 and J is TRBJ2-1; 10 positions match TRBD1. The CDR3 sequence is 14 residues long. Germline V CDR1 and CDR2: LNHNV, YYDKDF (reference sequence). Losses at the gene ends were 5 bases for V and 8 bases for J; bases not matched to a gene: 6. In nucleotides, the CDR3 is TGTGCCACCAGCGTCCCGGGACAGGGGTATGAGCAGTTCTTC. Its translation is CATSVPGQGYEQFF.

The rearrangement links TRBV30 to TRBJ2-1; TRBD2 agrees at 9 bases. The CDR3 totals 15 residues. Germline CDR1 GTSNPN, CDR2 SVGIG (reference sequence). J was trimmed by 2 bases and V by 2 bases; bases with no gene match: 4. The DNA for the CDR3 is TGTGCCTGGAGTTCTAGCGGGGACACCTACAATGAGCAGTTCTTC. Protein: CAWSSSGDTYNEQFF.

This chain connects TRBV2 to TRBJ2-2; D is unresolved. Trimming took 2 bases from V and 8 from J, leaving 9 bases between them. Germline CDR1 and CDR2: SNHLY and FYNNEI. The CDR3 runs 13 residues. The CDR3 sequence: CASSEQIQGELFF. The DNA for the CDR3 is TGTGCCAGCAGTGAACAGATACAAGGGGAGCTGTTTTTT.

V usage is TRBV3-1 (or the pseudogene TRBV3-2) and J usage is TRBJ1-6; 10 nucleotides align to TRBD1. Germline CDR1 LGHDT, CDR2 YNNKEL (reference sequence). The length of the CDR3 is 13 residues. The V gene end was trimmed by 8 bases and the J gene end by 9 bases; junction bases not matched to a gene: 4. CDR3 nucleotide sequence: TGTGCCAGCTCGGGACAGGGGCTTTCACCCCTCCACTTT. Amino acid sequence: CASSGQGLSPLHF.

The chain couples TRBV29-1 to TRBJ1-2; D uncertain. Germline CDR1 reads SQVTM; CDR2 reads ANQGSEA. V gave up 3 bases and J gave up 6 bases, with 14 bases separating them. There are 13 residues in the CDR3. As DNA, the CDR3 is TGCAGCGTTGATGGCGGCTTTTTGGATGGCTACACCTTC. As protein: CSVDGGFLDGYTF.

J is TRBJ2-7 and V is TRBV28, with D perhaps TRBD2 (6 bases). The CDR3 is 16 amino acids. V shed 2 bases and J shed 0 bases, with 14 bases lying between them. Per the germline V gene, CDR1 is MDHEN and CDR2 is SYDVKM. The CDR3 loop reads CASSLEGGRTSYEQYF. For the CDR3, the DNA is TGTGCCAGCAGTTTAGAAGGAGGGAGGACCTCCTACGAGCAGTACTTC.